These 9 T cell receptor beta chains share one sample of origin, sequenced in a study of cytomegalovirus exposure and HLA in healthy donors. The PCR used 60 Vbeta and 13 Jbeta primers. Method: immunoSEQ multiplex PCR; TCRdb's copy keeps in-frame clones and lacks some. This table holds fewer than 60,000 clones, approximately 52% found once. The sample was PBMCs. The receptors originated from a human donor in good health.

This chain uses TRBV4-1 with TRBJ2-1; D is undetermined. V was clipped by 1 base and J by 0 bases, with 10 bases between them. CDR3 length: 16 residues. Germline V lookup: CDR1 MGHRA, CDR2 YSYEKL. The CDR3 here is CASSQVALVSYNEQFF. CDR3 sequence (DNA): TGCGCCAGCAGCCAAGTAGCCCTAGTCTCCTACAATGAGCAGTTCTTC.

This chain joins TRBV5-1 and TRBJ2-5; D is ambiguous. This CDR3 is 14 amino acids long. Germline V CDR1 and CDR2: SGHRS, YFSETQ. V lost 4 bases and J lost 5, with 15 bases in between. The CDR3 DNA reads as TGCGCCAGCAGCCCGCGAAAGGCCGGGGAGACCCAGTACTTC. This sequence encodes CASSPRKAGETQYF.

This clone appeared a few times. The chain has TRBV5-1 and TRBJ2-5; TRBD2 aligns across 13 bases. The V segment lost 3 bases and the J segment 3 bases; nucleotides outside the gene matches: 2. The CDR3 runs 15 residues. CDR1 and CDR2 from the germline V gene are SGHRS and YFSETQ. The CDR3 sequence is CASSWTSGGKETQYF. The CDR3 coding sequence is TGCGCCAGCAGCTGGACTAGCGGGGGAAAAGAGACCCAGTACTTC.

This clone was detected a few times. The rearrangement joins TRBV30 to TRBJ1-1; no reliable D call. The CDR3 contains 11 residues. CDR1 and CDR2 (germline): GTSNPN, SVGIG (reference sequence). V was shortened by 1 base and J by 7 bases, with 7 bases between the two germline ends. The DNA of the CDR3 is TGTGCCTGGAGTGCGGGGAGTGAAGCTTTCTTT. Residues: CAWSAGSEAFF.

This clone was detected only a few times. This rearrangement joins TRBV12-5 to TRBJ2-7; perhaps TRBD2 as D (6 bases). This CDR3 has 12 residues. The germline V gene has CDR1 LGHNT and CDR2 FRNRAP. Trimming shortened V by 4 bases and J by 5 bases, and 9 bases separated the two germline ends. Written as DNA, the CDR3 is TGTGCTAGTGGTTGGGCGGGGAACGAGCAGTACTTC. It translates to CASGWAGNEQYF.

V usage is TRBV9 and J usage is TRBJ2-5, with D tentatively TRBD1 (5 bases). From germline, CDR1 is SGDLS and CDR2 YYNGEE. The CDR3 has 15 residues. The V end was cut by 2 bases, the J end by 4 bases, with 15 bases between. In nucleotides, the CDR3 is TGTGCCAGCAGCGTGGACAACAGTTTCCGAGAGACCCAGTACTTC. Its translation is CASSVDNSFRETQYF.

The chain is built from TRBV15 and TRBJ1-2; 9 bases are a match to TRBD1. V was clipped by 3 bases and J by 5 bases; unmatched bases: 7. There are 15 residues in the CDR3. Germline V gene sequence: CDR1 LNHNV, CDR2 YYDKDF (reference sequence). DNA of the CDR3: TGTGCCACCAGCAGGCGCACAGGGGGCGAGTATGGCTACACCTTC. This translates into CATSRRTGGEYGYTF. Filled out from reference TRBV15 and TRBJ1-2, the complete variable domain reads DAMVIQNPRYQVTQFGKPVTLSCSQTLNHNVMYWYQQKSSQAPKLLFHYYDKDFNNEADTPDNFQSRRPNTSFCFLDIRSPGLGDTAMYLCATSRRTGGEYGYTFGSGTRLTVV.

This clone was observed a handful of times. The chain combines TRBV11-2 with TRBJ1-1, with D possibly matching TRBD1 (6 bases). Trimming stripped 5 bases from V and 11 bases from J, with 27 bases between. CDR3 length: 16 residues. The germline V gene encodes CDR1 SGHAT and CDR2 FQNNGV. The CDR3 loop reads CASSPLRGDKRGRAFF. CDR3 DNA: TGTGCCAGCAGCCCTCTTCGGGGGGATAAGAGGGGGAGGGCTTTCTTT.

V is TRBV19 and J is TRBJ1-1, with D tentatively TRBD1 (5 bases). Germline V gene data show CDR1 as LNHDA and CDR2 as SQIVND (reference sequence). The CDR3 contains 13 residues. With 5 bases removed from V and 2 bases from J, the gap between germline ends came to 9 bases. The CDR3 is CASSWGVNTEAFF. The CDR3 nucleotides are TGTGCCAGTAGTTGGGGGGTTAACACTGAAGCTTTCTTT.